The clone carrying this T cell receptor beta chain has more than one count but fewer than ten. The antigen is unknown. Pregnant or lactating patients were excluded, as were those with uncontrolled infection or other autoimmune disease. Orbital computed tomography, thyroid ultrasound, serum thyroxine and TRAb, and clinical symptoms together informed the diagnoses. PBMCs were collected from a roughly 10 ml volume of fresh peripheral blood. These data belong to a study of T cells in Graves' hyperthyroidism and ophthalmopathy. From RNA transcripts, TCR beta CDR3 regions were amplified. An initial round of RT-PCR targeting the TCR CDR3 relied on the HTBI primer set. TCRdb fed the multiplex PCR reads into MiXCR, producing one record per CDR3 protein. In the table there are 400,000 to 500,000 distinct CDR3 sequences, roughly an eighth of which are singletons. Looked up from germline, CDR1 is SQVTM and CDR2 is ANQGSEA. The CDR3 length is 14 residues. Trimming left V 0 bases short and J 1 base short, with 9 bases between.

General study points: Ophthalmopathy was model-predicted a median around 6.1 months pre-onset.

What was sequenced was blood. J is TRBJ1-1 and V is TRBV29-1; no definite D call. The TCR sequence derives from a young woman with Graves' hyperthyroidism. Here the CDR3 DNA reads TGCAGCGTTGAAGATCCCCCAGGGAACACTGAAGCTTTCTTT. This gives the protein CSVEDPPGNTEAFF.